The clone carrying this TCR beta chain was seen more than once but under ten times. No antigen is known for it. The data were taken from a study of T-cell memory formation after mild COVID-19. The study, taken as a whole, reports: Second-wave clones peaking on day 37 lacked confirmed SARS-CoV-2 specificity. Memory sampled before infection contained some responding clones, suggesting cross-reactive memory joined. Contracting clones localized mainly to CM and EM when CD4+ and mainly to EMRA when CD8+.

5'RACE, which relied on constant-segment primers, yielded TCR alpha and TCR beta cDNA libraries carrying sample barcodes and UMIs. In TCRdb, the 5' RACE reads were re-called with MiXCR into one record per CDR3 protein. The table has fewer than 250,000 distinct CDR3 sequences, around 26% seen once. The clonotype comes from an adult woman who had mild COVID-19 (a few samples of this study predate the infection). Cell type and time point are not known. Sequencing was done on a sample of PBMCs or a T cell subset sorted from them (not recorded which).

The chain's CDR3 is CASTLSREPGDTQYF. CDR3 nucleotide sequence: TGTGCCAGCACCCTTAGTAGGGAGCCGGGAGATACGCAGTATTTT. The chain carries TRBV2 and TRBJ2-3; weak D call: TRBD2 (5 bases). Trimming shortened V by 7 bases and J by 5 bases, and 19 bases separated the two germline ends. There are 15 residues in the CDR3. CDR1 SNHLY and CDR2 FYNNEI come from the germline V gene. Complete variable domain (other parts from reference TRBV2 and TRBJ2-3): EPEVTQTPSHQVTQMGQEVILRCVPISNHLYFYWYRQILGQKVEFLVSFYNNEISEKSEIFDDQFSVERPDGSNFTLKIRSTKLEDSAMYFCASTLSREPGDTQYFGPGTRLTVL.